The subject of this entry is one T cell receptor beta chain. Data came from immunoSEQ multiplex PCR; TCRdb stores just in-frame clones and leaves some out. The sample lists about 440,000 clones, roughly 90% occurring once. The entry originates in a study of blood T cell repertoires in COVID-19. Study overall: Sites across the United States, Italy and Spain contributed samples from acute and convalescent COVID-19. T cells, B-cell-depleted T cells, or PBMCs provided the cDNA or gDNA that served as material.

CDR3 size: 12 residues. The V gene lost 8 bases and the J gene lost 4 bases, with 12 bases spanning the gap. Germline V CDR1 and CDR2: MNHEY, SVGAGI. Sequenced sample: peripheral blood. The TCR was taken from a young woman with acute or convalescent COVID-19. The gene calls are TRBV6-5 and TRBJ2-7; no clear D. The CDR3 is CASLRGTYEQYF. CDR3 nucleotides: TGTGCCAGCTTAAGAGGAACGTACGAGCAGTACTTC.